This TCR beta chain is drawn from a study of blood T cell repertoires in COVID-19. Study background: Samples taken during acute and convalescent COVID-19 were collected in the United States, Italy and Spain. PBMCs, B-cell-depleted T cells, or T cells were the source of the cDNA or gDNA that made up the material.

From germline, CDR1 is LNHDA and CDR2 SQIVND (reference sequence). The V and J ends lost 4 bases and 4 bases respectively, with 16 bases between them. The CDR3 is made up of 16 amino acids. Authors' analysis steps: Estimated nucleated cell counts came from reference gene primer amplification. Using immunoSEQ multiplex PCR, the repertoire was profiled, and TCRdb retains in-frame clones only, with some absent. From that table come the V and J calls and clone size; the DNA was used to work out D and trimming. The data hold under 400,000 clones, with around 90% observed a single time. This rearrangement joins TRBV19 to TRBJ2-2, with TRBD2 as a possible D gene (6 bases). Sequencing input: peripheral blood. The receptor comes from a man between 18 and 29 years old with active or convalescent COVID-19. The CDR3 region is CASSTPGGSTTGELFF. CDR3 DNA: TGTGCCAGTAGTACGCCTGGGGGGTCGACCACCGGGGAGCTGTTTTTT.